The 15 T cell receptor beta chains reported below all come from one sample, sequenced in a study of T cells in Graves' hyperthyroidism and ophthalmopathy. Amplification of TCR beta CDR3 regions used RNA as the template. The HTBI primer set drove a first-round RT-PCR of the TCR CDR3. MiXCR was run by TCRdb on the multiplex PCR reads, yielding one entry per CDR3 protein. The sample lists roughly 330,000 distinct CDR3 sequences, around a sixth occurring once. The sequenced sample consisted of blood. Source of these receptors: a young man with Graves' hyperthyroidism.

This clonotype was seen repeatedly, ten times or more. The V call is TRBV18, the J call TRBJ2-1; 9 bases are shared with TRBD2. The V segment lost 5 bases and the J segment 6 bases; nucleotides outside the gene matches: 8. CDR3 length: 15 amino acids. CDR1 KGHSH and CDR2 LQKENI come from the germline V gene. This CDR3 is CASSISGRGGNEQFF. The CDR3 DNA reads TGTGCCAGCTCAATTAGCGGGAGAGGGGGCAATGAGCAGTTCTTC.

This clonotype was picked up many times. The chain links TRBV2 to TRBJ1-3; the D is unclear. The V and J ends lost 6 bases and 4 bases respectively, with 13 bases between them. CDR1 is SNHLY, CDR2 FYNNEI, per germline. The CDR3 has 14 amino acids. The CDR3 spells CASSPSFWGNTIYF. The CDR3 DNA sequence: TGTGCCAGCAGCCCTTCTTTTTGGGGAAACACCATATATTTT.

The J gene is TRBJ2-5, the V gene TRBV5-1; D may be TRBD2 (6 bases). Germline loops: CDR1 SGHRS, CDR2 YFSETQ. V was pared by 3 bases and J by 2 bases, with 29 bases between. CDR3 length: 20 amino acids. CDR3 sequence: CASSWGDVFGGTYPQETQYF. The CDR3 coding sequence is TGCGCCAGCAGCTGGGGGGACGTGTTTGGGGGGACGTACCCGCAAGAGACCCAGTACTTC.

V is TRBV7-2 and J is TRBJ1-5, with 7 positions matching TRBD1. With 5 bases clipped from V and 7 bases from J, the junction kept 5 bases outside the gene matches. CDR1 is SGHTA and CDR2 is FQGNSA in the germline V gene. The CDR3 spans 13 residues. CDR3 in amino acids: CASSPTGWQPQHF. The CDR3 DNA sequence: TGTGCCAGCAGCCCGACAGGGTGGCAGCCCCAGCATTTT.

The chain combines TRBV28 with TRBJ1-2; 8 bases align to TRBD1. Germline V gene lookup returns CDR1 MDHEN and CDR2 SYDVKM. V lost 3 bases to trimming and J lost 4 bases; unmatched junction nucleotides: 1. The CDR3 totals 13 residues. The CDR3, as DNA: TGTGCCAGCAGTTTCGACAGGGGCTATGGCTACACCTTC. Translated, it gives CASSFDRGYGYTF.

This clonotype has a handful of counts. The chain links TRBV7-2 to TRBJ1-2, with D maybe TRBD1 (5 bases). The CDR3 runs 14 residues. Per the germline V gene, CDR1 is SGHTA and CDR2 is FQGNSA. The germline V and J ends were trimmed by 0 bases and 2 bases, with 7 bases remaining between them. In DNA form, the CDR3 reads TGTGCCAGCAGCTTAGCGGGGGAGAACTATGGCTACACCTTC. Translating gives CASSLAGENYGYTF.

This clonotype has at least ten counts. The chain links TRBV20-1 to TRBJ2-1; D remains ambiguous. V lost 0 bases and J lost 3, with 12 bases in between. CDR1 and CDR2 from the germline V gene are DFQATT and SNEGSKA (reference sequence). The CDR3 is 15 residues long. The CDR3 sequence is CSARDEGPNYNEQFF. Written as DNA, the CDR3 is TGCAGTGCTAGAGATGAAGGACCAAACTACAATGAGCAGTTCTTC.

The chain joins TRBV20-1 to TRBJ2-7; TRBD1 agrees at 9 bases. The CDR3 covers 14 residues. Unmatched junction bases numbered 10, after V lost 5 bases and J lost 5 bases. Germline V CDR1 and CDR2: DFQATT, SNEGSKA (reference sequence). CDR3 in amino acids: CSASTGTGSDEQYF. The CDR3 bases are TGCAGTGCTTCAACCGGGACAGGGTCCGACGAGCAGTACTTC.

The V gene is TRBV6-1, the J gene TRBJ2-1; D unresolved. Germline V gives CDR1 MNHNS, CDR2 SASEGT. This CDR3 spans 11 amino acids. The V end was cut by 8 bases, the J end by 6 bases, with 8 bases between. The CDR3 here is CASGRPNEQFF. For the CDR3, the DNA is TGTGCCAGCGGAAGACCCAATGAGCAGTTCTTC.

This clonotype was counted a few times. The chain joins TRBV24-1 to TRBJ1-2; D remains ambiguous. The V end was cut by 6 bases, the J end by 0 bases, with 10 bases between. Germline V gene lookup returns CDR1 KGHDR and CDR2 SFDVKD. This CDR3 has 14 residues. The CDR3 region has the DNA TGTGCCACCAGTCAAAGCCCTGCTAACTATGGCTACACCTTC. This gives the protein CATSQSPANYGYTF.

The chain couples TRBV11-2 to TRBJ2-4; 10 positions match TRBD1. Germline values: CDR1 SGHAT, CDR2 FQNNGV. Trimming removed 0 bases from V and 6 bases from J; junction bases left unmatched: 5. The CDR3 is 16 amino acids. The CDR3 nucleotides are TGTGCCAGCAGCTTAGAAAGACAGGGGGCCGGAAACATTCAGTACTTC. This translates into CASSLERQGAGNIQYF. Drawing the rest from reference TRBV11-2 and TRBJ2-4, the complete variable domain is EAGVAQSPRYKIIEKRQSVAFWCNPISGHATLYWYQQILGQGPKLLIQFQNNGVVDDSQLPKDRFSAERLKGVDSTLKIQPAKLEDSAVYLCASSLERQGAGNIQYFGAGTRLSVL.

There are many counts of this clonotype. The chain employs TRBV20-1 and TRBJ2-7; a possible D gene is TRBD1 (5 bases). Deletions cut 0 bases from V and 3 bases from J, with 15 bases between. The CDR3 length is 15 residues. The germline V gene encodes CDR1 DFQATT and CDR2 SNEGSKA (reference sequence). The CDR3 spells CSARDQGPPFYEQYF. As DNA, the CDR3 is TGCAGTGCTAGAGATCAGGGTCCCCCCTTCTACGAGCAGTACTTC.

This clonotype was seen only a few times. The chain is built from TRBV6-1 and TRBJ1-5; weak D call: TRBD1 (5 bases). The length of the CDR3 is 14 residues. CDR1 and CDR2 (germline): MNHNS, SASEGT. Deletions cut 10 bases from V and 3 bases from J, with 16 bases between. The CDR3 nucleotides are TGTGCCACCTCCCTGGGACGGAACAATCAGCCCCAGCATTTT. It encodes CATSLGRNNQPQHF.

This clonotype showed up many times. The chain joins TRBV19 to TRBJ2-1, with TRBD1 as a possible D gene (6 bases). V was shortened by 6 bases and J by 4 bases, with 10 bases between the two germline ends. Per the germline V gene, CDR1 is LNHDA and CDR2 is SQIVND (reference sequence). The CDR3 extends over 13 amino acids. CDR3 in amino acids: CASRQGGYNEQFF. In DNA form, the CDR3 reads TGTGCCAGTAGGCAAGGGGGATACAATGAGCAGTTCTTC.

This clonotype was detected many times. The CDR3 nucleotides read TGCAGTGCTAGAGATGGGGGCGGGACGTCTGACAATGAGCAGTTCTTC. This encodes CSARDGGGTSDNEQFF. The chain recombines TRBV20-1 with TRBJ2-1; tentatively, D is TRBD1 or TRBD2 (6 bases each). The CDR3 has 16 residues. V was clipped by 0 bases and J by 5 bases, with 17 bases between them. CDR1 and CDR2 from the germline V gene are DFQATT and SNEGSKA (reference sequence).